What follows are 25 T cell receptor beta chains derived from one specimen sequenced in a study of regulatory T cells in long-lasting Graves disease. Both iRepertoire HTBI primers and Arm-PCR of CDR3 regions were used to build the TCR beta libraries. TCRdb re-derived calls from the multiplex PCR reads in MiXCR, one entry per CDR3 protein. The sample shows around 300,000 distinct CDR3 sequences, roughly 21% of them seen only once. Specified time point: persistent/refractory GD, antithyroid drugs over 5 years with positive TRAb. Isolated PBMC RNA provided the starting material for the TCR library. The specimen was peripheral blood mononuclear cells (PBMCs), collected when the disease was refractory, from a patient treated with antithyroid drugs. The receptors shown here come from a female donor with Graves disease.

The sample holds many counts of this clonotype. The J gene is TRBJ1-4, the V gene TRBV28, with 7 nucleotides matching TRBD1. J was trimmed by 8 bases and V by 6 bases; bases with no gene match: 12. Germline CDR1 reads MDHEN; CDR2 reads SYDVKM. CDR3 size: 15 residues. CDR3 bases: TGTGCCAGCAGACCTACACCGGGACAGAGGGAAAAACTGTTTTTT. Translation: CASRPTPGQREKLFF.

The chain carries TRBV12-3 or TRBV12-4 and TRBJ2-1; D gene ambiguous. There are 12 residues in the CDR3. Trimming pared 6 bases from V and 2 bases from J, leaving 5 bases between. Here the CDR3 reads CASSKAYNEQFF. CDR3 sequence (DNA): TGTGCCAGCAGCAAGGCCTACAATGAGCAGTTCTTC.

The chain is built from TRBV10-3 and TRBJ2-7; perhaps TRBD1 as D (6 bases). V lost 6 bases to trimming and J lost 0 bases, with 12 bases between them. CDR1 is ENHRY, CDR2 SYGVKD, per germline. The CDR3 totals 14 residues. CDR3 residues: CAISRTDYSYEQYF. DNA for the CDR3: TGTGCCATCAGCCGGACAGACTACTCCTACGAGCAGTACTTC.

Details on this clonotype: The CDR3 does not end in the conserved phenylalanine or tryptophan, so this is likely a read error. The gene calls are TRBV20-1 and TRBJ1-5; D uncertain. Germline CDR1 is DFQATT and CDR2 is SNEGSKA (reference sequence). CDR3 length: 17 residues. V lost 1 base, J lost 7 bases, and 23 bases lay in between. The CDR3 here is CSARAKGYGPWGQPQHL. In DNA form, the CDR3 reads TGCAGTGCTAGAGCTAAAGGCTACGGCCCTTGGGGACAGCCCCAGCATCTT.

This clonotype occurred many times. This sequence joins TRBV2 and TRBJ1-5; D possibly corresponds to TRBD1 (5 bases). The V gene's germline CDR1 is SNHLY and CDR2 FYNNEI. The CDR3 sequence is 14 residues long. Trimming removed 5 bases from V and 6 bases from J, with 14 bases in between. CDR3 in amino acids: CASSFTGRIQPQHF. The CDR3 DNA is TGTGCCAGCAGTTTTACAGGAAGGATTCAGCCCCAGCATTTT.

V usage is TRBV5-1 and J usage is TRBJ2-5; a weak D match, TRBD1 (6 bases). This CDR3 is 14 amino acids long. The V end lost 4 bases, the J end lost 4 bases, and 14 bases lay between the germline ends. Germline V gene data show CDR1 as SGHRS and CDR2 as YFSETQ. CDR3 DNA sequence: TGCGCCAGCAGCCACCAGGGGAATCGAGAGACCCAGTACTTC. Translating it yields CASSHQGNRETQYF.

The CDR3 is CASSLEAAAYGYTF. The CDR3 DNA reads as TGTGCCAGCAGCTTAGAGGCGGCGGCCTATGGCTACACCTTC. The V gene is TRBV7-2, the J gene TRBJ1-2; D is uncertain. This CDR3 is 14 amino acids long. Trimming removed 1 base from V and 4 bases from J, with 10 bases in between. In germline, CDR1 is SGHTA, CDR2 FQGNSA.

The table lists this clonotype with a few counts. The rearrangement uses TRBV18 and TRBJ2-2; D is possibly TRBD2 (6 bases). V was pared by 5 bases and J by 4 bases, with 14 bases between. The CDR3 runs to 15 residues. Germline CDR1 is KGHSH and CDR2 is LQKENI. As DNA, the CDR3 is TGTGCCAGCTCATCGTTAGCGGCGCCCACCGGGGAGCTGTTTTTT. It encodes CASSSLAAPTGELFF.

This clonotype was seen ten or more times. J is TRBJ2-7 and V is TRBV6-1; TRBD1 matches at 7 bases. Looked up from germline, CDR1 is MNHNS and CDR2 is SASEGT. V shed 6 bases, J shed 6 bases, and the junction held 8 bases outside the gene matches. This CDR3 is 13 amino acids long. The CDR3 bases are TGTGCCAGCAGCTATAACAGGGGCAGCGAGCAGTACTTC. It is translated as CASSYNRGSEQYF.

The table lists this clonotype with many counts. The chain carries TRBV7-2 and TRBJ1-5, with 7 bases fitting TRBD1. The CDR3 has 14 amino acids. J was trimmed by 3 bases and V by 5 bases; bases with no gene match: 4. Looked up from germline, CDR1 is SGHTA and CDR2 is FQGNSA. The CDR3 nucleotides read TGTGCCAGCAGCGCGGGACAGACCAATCAGCCCCAGCATTTT. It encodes CASSAGQTNQPQHF.

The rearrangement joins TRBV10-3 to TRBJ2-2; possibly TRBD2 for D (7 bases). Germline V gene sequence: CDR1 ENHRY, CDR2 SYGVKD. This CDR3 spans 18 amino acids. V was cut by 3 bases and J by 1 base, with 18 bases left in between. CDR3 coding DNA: TGTGCCATCAGTGACCCTTTGGGGGGGGCACTGAACACCGGGGAGCTGTTTTTT. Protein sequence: CAISDPLGGALNTGELFF.

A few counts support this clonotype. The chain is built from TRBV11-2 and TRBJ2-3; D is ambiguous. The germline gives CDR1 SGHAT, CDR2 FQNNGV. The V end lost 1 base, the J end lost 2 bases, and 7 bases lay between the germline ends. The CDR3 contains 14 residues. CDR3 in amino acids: CASSLAAFTDTQYF. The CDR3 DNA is TGTGCCAGCAGCTTAGCGGCTTTCACAGATACGCAGTATTTT.

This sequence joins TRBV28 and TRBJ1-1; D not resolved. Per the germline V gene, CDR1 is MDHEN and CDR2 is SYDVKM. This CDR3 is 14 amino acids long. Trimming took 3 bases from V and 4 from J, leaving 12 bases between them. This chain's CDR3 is CASSFSLRSTEAFF. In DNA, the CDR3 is TGTGCCAGCAGTTTTTCTCTCAGGAGCACTGAAGCTTTCTTT.

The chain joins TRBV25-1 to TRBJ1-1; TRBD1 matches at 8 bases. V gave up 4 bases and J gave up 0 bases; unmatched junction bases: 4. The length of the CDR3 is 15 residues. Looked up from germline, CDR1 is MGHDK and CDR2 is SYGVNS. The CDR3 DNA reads TGTGCCAGCAGTGGCAGGGGGCCCTTGAACACTGAAGCTTTCTTT. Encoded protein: CASSGRGPLNTEAFF.

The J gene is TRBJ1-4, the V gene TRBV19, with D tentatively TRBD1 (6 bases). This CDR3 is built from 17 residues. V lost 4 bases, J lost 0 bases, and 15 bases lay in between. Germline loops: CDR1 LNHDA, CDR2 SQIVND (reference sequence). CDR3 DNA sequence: TGTGCCAGTAGTACGGGACGGACAGCTCCAACTAATGAAAAACTGTTTTTT. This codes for CASSTGRTAPTNEKLFF.

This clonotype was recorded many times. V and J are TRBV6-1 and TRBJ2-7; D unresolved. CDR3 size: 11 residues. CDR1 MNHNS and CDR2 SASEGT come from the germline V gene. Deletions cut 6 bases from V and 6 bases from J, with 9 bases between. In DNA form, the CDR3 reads TGTGCCAGCAGGGCAGAAGGCGAGCAGTACTTC. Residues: CASRAEGEQYF.

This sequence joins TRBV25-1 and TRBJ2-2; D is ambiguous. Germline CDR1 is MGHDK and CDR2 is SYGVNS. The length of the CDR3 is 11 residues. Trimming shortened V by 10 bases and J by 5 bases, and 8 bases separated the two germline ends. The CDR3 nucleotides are TGTGCCACCGAGAGAACCGGGGAGCTGTTTTTT. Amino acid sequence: CATERTGELFF.

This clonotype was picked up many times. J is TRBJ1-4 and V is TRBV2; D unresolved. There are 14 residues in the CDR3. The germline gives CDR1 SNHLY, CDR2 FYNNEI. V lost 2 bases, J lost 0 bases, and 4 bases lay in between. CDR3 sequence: CASSEMATNEKLFF. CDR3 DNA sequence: TGTGCCAGCAGTGAAATGGCAACTAATGAAAAACTGTTTTTT. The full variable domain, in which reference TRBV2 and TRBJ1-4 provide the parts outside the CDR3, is EPEVTQTPSHQVTQMGQEVILRCVPISNHLYFYWYRQILGQKVEFLVSFYNNEISEKSEIFDDQFSVERPDGSNFTLKIRSTKLEDSAMYFCASSEMATNEKLFFGSGTQLSVL.

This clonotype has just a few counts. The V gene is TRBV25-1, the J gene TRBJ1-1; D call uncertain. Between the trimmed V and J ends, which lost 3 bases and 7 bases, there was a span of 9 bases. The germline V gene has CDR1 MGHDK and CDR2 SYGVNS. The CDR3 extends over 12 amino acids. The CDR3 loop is CASSEGGIEAFF. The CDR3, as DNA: TGTGCCAGCAGTGAGGGTGGGATTGAAGCTTTCTTT.

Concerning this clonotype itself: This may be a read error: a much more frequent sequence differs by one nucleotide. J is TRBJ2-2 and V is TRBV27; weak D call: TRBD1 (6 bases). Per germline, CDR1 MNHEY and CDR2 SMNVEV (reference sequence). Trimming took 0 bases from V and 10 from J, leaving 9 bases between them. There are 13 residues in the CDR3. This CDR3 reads CASSLSNRVELFF. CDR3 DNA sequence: TGTGCCAGCAGTTTATCGAACAGGGTGGAGCTGTTTTTT.

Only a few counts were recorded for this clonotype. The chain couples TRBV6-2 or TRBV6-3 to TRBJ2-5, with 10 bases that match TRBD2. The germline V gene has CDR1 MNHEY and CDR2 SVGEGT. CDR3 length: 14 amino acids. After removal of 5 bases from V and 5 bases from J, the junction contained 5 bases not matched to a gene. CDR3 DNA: TGTGCCAGCAGTGAAGGACTAGCGGTGGAGACCCAGTACTTC. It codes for CASSEGLAVETQYF.

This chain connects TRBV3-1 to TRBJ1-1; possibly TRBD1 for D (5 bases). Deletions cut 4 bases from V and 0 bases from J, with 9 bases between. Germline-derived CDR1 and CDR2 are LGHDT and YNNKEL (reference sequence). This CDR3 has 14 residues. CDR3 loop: CASSPGHMNTEAFF. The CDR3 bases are TGTGCCAGCAGCCCAGGACATATGAACACTGAAGCTTTCTTT.

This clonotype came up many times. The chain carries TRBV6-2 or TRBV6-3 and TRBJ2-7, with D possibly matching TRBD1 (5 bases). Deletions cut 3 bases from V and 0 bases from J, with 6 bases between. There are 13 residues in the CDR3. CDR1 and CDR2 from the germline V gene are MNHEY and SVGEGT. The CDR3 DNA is TGTGCCAGCAGTTATAGGGGCTCCTACGAGCAGTACTTC. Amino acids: CASSYRGSYEQYF.

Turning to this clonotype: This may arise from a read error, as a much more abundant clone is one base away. The DNA for the CDR3 is TGTACCAGCAGTTATTTCGGAATCACGGCCAAAAACATTCAGTACTTC. It is translated as CTSSYFGITAKNIQYF. The chain recombines TRBV6-2 or TRBV6-3 with TRBJ2-4; no firm D call. The CDR3 has 16 residues. Per the germline V gene, CDR1 is MNHEY and CDR2 is SVGEGT.

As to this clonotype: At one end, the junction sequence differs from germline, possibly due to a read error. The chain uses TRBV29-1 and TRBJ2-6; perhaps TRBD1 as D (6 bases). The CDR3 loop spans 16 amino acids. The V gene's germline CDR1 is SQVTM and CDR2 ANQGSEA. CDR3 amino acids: CSVEGQRNSGANVLTF. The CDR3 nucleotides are TGCAGCGTCGAAGGACAGCGCAACTCTGGGGCCAACGTCCTGACTTTC.